Listed here are 8 T cell receptor beta chains from one sample, sequenced in a study of control samples from healthy donors and cancer patients. Generated by immunoSEQ multiplex PCR, the TCRdb table keeps only in-frame clones and is missing some. The sample holds about 180,000 clones, around 94% seen once. Sample: blood. The origin of the receptors is a man aged 25 to 40 in good health.

The chain couples TRBV9 to TRBJ2-2, with 11 bases matching TRBD2. Germline V CDR1 and CDR2: SGDLS, YYNGEE. After removal of 8 bases from V and 7 bases from J, the junction contained 10 bases not matched to a gene. The CDR3 covers 15 residues. The CDR3 here is CASSPTSGRVGELFF. CDR3 in DNA: TGTGCCAGTTCACCTACTAGCGGGAGAGTCGGGGAGCTGTTTTTT. Full variable domain (missing parts from reference TRBV9 and TRBJ2-2): DSGVTQTPKHLITATGQRVTLRCSPRSGDLSVYWYQQSLDQGLQFLIQYYNGEERAKGNILERFSAQQFPDLHSELNLSSLELGDSALYFCASSPTSGRVGELFFGEGSRLTVL.

This clone is a singleton in its sample. The chain combines TRBV7-2 with TRBJ2-7, with 7 bases aligning to TRBD1. This CDR3 region has 16 residues. Germline V gene sequence: CDR1 SGHTA, CDR2 FQGNSA. J lost 1 base, V lost 4 bases, and 10 bases had no gene match. The CDR3 region has the DNA TGTGCCAGCAGCTCCAAACCCGGGACAGTGTCCTACGAGCAGTACTTC. Translated, it gives CASSSKPGTVSYEQYF.

J is TRBJ2-6 and V is TRBV27; D assignment may be TRBD1 or TRBD2 (5 bases each). The CDR3 has 15 amino acids. Deletions cut 5 bases from V and 4 bases from J, with 12 bases between. Germline values: CDR1 MNHEY, CDR2 SMNVEV (reference sequence). For the CDR3, the DNA is TGTGCCAGCAGTAACGGGACGGTGGGGGCCAACGTCCTGACTTTC. It codes for CASSNGTVGANVLTF.

The rearrangement joins TRBV14 to TRBJ2-4, with 7 nucleotides matching TRBD2. The CDR3 runs 14 residues. Germline-derived CDR1 and CDR2 are SGHDN and FVKESK. Trimming took 5 bases from V and 4 from J; bases not matched to a gene: 5. CDR3 in amino acids: CASSRASGKNIQYF. The CDR3 DNA reads TGTGCCAGCAGCAGGGCTAGCGGTAAAAACATTCAGTACTTC.

J is TRBJ1-1 and V is TRBV28; TRBD1 matches 11 bases. This CDR3 spans 16 amino acids. V was clipped by 5 bases and J by 3 bases; unmatched bases: 8. CDR1 is MDHEN, CDR2 SYDVKM, per germline. The CDR3 reads CASSRGQGAADTEAFF. CDR3 nucleotide sequence: TGTGCCAGCAGTCGCGGACAGGGGGCCGCGGACACTGAAGCTTTCTTT.

This chain links TRBV7-9 with TRBJ1-3; D is unclear. V was pared by 3 bases and J by 0 bases, with 6 bases between. This CDR3 has 14 residues. Germline V gives CDR1 SEHNR, CDR2 FQNEAQ (reference sequence). CDR3 amino acids: CASSFSTSGNTIYF. In DNA, the CDR3 is TGTGCCAGCAGCTTTAGTACCTCTGGAAACACCATATATTTT. The full variable domain, in which reference TRBV7-9 and TRBJ1-3 provide the parts outside the CDR3, is DTGVSQNPRHKITKRGQNVTFRCDPISEHNRLYWYRQTLGQGPEFLTYFQNEAQLEKSRLLSDRFSAERPKGSFSTLEIQRTEQGDSAMYLCASSFSTSGNTIYFGEGSWLTVV.

This chain joins TRBV20-1 and TRBJ2-1; D gene unclear. The CDR3 runs 11 residues. The germline V and J ends were trimmed by 5 bases and 8 bases, with 10 bases remaining between them. Germline V gene data show CDR1 as DFQATT and CDR2 as SNEGSKA (reference sequence). CDR3 in amino acids: CSAGRGDEQFF. In DNA, the CDR3 is TGCAGTGCTGGAAGAGGCGATGAGCAGTTCTTC.

This clone was seen a single time. The chain recombines TRBV9 with TRBJ2-1, with 12 bases aligning to TRBD2. CDR1 and CDR2 from the germline V gene are SGDLS and YYNGEE. V lost 3 bases to trimming and J lost 4 bases; unmatched junction nucleotides: 2. This CDR3 has 15 residues. CDR3 amino acids: CASSETSGSYNEQFF. DNA of the CDR3: TGTGCCAGCAGCGAGACTAGCGGGAGTTACAATGAGCAGTTCTTC.